What follows describes a single T cell receptor beta chain. Its antigen is still unknown. It has no much larger one-base neighbor in the sample; base qualities were not kept. V gives up 5 bases and J gives up 7 bases, and the segment between their germline ends measures 15 bases. The germline V gene specifies SGHTA as CDR1 and FQGTGA as CDR2. The CDR3 holds 13 amino acids from the cysteine to the phenylalanine. The CDR3 DNA has 39 bases and is translated from base 1. The sample originates from a study of shared clonotypes between healthy human individuals (dated by TCRdb to the early 2020s). For the study in its entirety: The cohort included three men and a couple of women between 18 and 49 years of age. For each donor, three plates each were used for CD4 naive and CD4 memory, two plates were used for CD8 naive, and one plate was used for CD8 memory. Blood TCR repertoires of about five healthy adults were deeply sequenced to estimate repertoire size and the extent of clonotype sharing between individuals. Libraries were prepared and TCR repertoires were sequenced by different laboratories using diverse techniques, in order to increase sequencing depth and limit assay-specific biases. Leukapheresis yielded between about 0.8 and 8.9 billion PBMCs per donor. The paper as a whole reports these results and caveats: Larger estimated clonotype richness was generally found for naive subsets than for memory subsets. The genetic and exposure-history diversity represented was limited by the small number of donors. Sharing across a few donors was observed for approximately 4.6% of naive CD4, under 4% of naive CD8, around 2.5% of memory CD4, and about 0.38% of memory CD8 clonotypes. Pairwise subsampling led to the expectation that sequencing depth would affect the degree of clonotype sharing among donors. Rarefaction of sorted-subset datasets indicated incomplete sequencing despite the large sequencing depth. Sampling was restricted to blood, and TCR repertoires in tissues likely differ from the TCR repertoires found in blood. Higher generation probabilities were observed for clonotypes shared by all four sorted-subset donors than for non-shared clonotypes.

TCR CDR3 regions were amplified from genomic DNA by multiplex PCR using the deep immunoSEQ assay. Extracted genomic DNA from each cell subset was spread evenly across all wells of several immunoSEQ 96-well plates, with each plate serving as a replicate. Each replicate PCR for sorted subsets received 200 ng genomic DNA, equal to about 30,000 T cell genomes. Purified libraries were measured with a Qubit 3.0 fluorometer, size-checked on a Bioanalyzer 2100, and measured again with the KAPA Library Quantification kit. Every immunoSEQ 96-well plate was sequenced on a separate single-read 150-cycle Illumina NextSeq 550 flow cell. For the original study's pipeline: The immunoSEQ output contained only junctional sequences without quality scores, so filtering could not match that applied to full-length reads. To assign V/J genes and CDR3, sequences were annotated against IMGT germline references using PyIR, a Python wrapper for IgBLAST v1.9. Reads were removed for weak V/J assignments (E-value above 1e-6), missing CDR3, stop codons, out-of-frame junctions, or ambiguous translated residues. V3J clonotypes were defined as sequences sharing an identical inferred V gene, J gene, and CDR3 amino acid sequence. Percentage overlap between repertoires was calculated by dividing the number of shared unique clonotypes by the size of the smaller repertoire. Three approaches were used to assess repertoire richness: RTK rarefaction, the Chao1 estimator, and Recon v2.1 estimates of unobserved clonotypes. Generation probabilities for all TCRbeta clonotypes obtained by the gDNA method from a handful of donors were computed using OLGA. TCRdb limited this immuneACCESS table to in-frame rearrangements with V and J called. A share of clones is missing; checked studies link under half to unresolved V genes, and the rest is unexplained. V, J and clone size derive from that table, while D and trimming were established from the DNA sequence. The sample table records roughly 760,000 clones; around 72% of these occur just once. The ten largest make up less than 2% of the sample.

Healthy HIV-negative adults with no recently reported acute infections or vaccinations were included as donors. Every donor was a Caucasian adult living in Nashville, Tennessee, USA. Magnetic negative selection was used to enrich CD4+ T cells, after which naive cells were positively selected on CD45RA and the negative fraction became the memory subset. Blood was collected by leukapheresis, and PBMCs were isolated by Ficoll-Histopaque density gradient centrifugation and then cryopreserved in liquid nitrogen vapor phase. Analytical flow cytometry was used to check the purity and quantity of every magnetically sorted T cell population. Genomic DNA was isolated from every sorted fraction and measured by UV absorbance on a Nanodrop 2000c.

The receptor comes from a young woman in good health. The rearranged chain carries TRBV7-3 and TRBJ2-7; no D segment can be confidently identified. The sample comprised memory CD4+ T cells sorted from blood. The sample's cell subset or site label, in plain terms: CD45RA-negative fraction. The CDR3 region: CASSATLTEEQYF. The nucleotide sequence is TGTGCCAGCAGCGCGACCCTCACGGAGGAGCAGTACTTC.